The 15 T cell receptor beta chains listed next were all sequenced from one sample in a study of identical twins. TCRdb itself ran the 5' RACE reads through MiXCR, one entry per CDR3 protein. Of some 250,000 distinct CDR3 sequences in the sample, 12% were seen once. These records were also assigned to another study, of yellow fever vaccine responses in identical twins.

Sequenced sample: memory (CD45RO+) T cells sorted from blood. These receptors were collected from a woman between 18 and 30 years old in good health.

In this sample, this clonotype turned up a few times. This chain uses TRBV4-2 with TRBJ2-3, with 9 bases fitting TRBD1. This CDR3 contains 16 residues. Germline CDR1 and CDR2: LGHNA and YNFKEQ. Trimming at V came to 3 bases and at J to 1 base, leaving 5 bases not matched to a gene. The CDR3 DNA is TGTGCCAGCAGCCACAAGACAGGGGGAGGCACAGATACGCAGTATTTT. As protein: CASSHKTGGGTDTQYF.

The J gene is TRBJ1-2, the V gene TRBV7-9; D call uncertain. Trimming cost V 1 base and J 1 base, with 4 bases left between them. Per the germline V gene, CDR1 is SEHNR and CDR2 is FQNEAQ (reference sequence). The CDR3 extends over 13 amino acids. The chain's CDR3 is CASSLDSNYGYTF. CDR3 DNA sequence: TGTGCCAGCAGCTTAGACAGTAACTATGGCTACACCTTC.

This clonotype was found many times. V is TRBV5-1 and J is TRBJ2-3, with D unresolved. This CDR3 region has 14 residues. Trimming took 1 base from V and 1 from J, leaving 7 bases between them. Germline V CDR1 and CDR2: SGHRS, YFSETQ. CDR3 coding DNA: TGCGCCAGCAGCTTGACAGACGGCACAGATACGCAGTATTTT. This translates into CASSLTDGTDTQYF. The whole variable domain, filled in from reference TRBV5-1 and TRBJ2-3, reads KAGVTQTPRYLIKTRGQQVTLSCSPISGHRSVSWYQQTPGQGLQFLFEYFSETQRNKGNFPGRFSGRQFSNSRSEMNVSTLELGDSALYLCASSLTDGTDTQYFGPGTRLTVL.

This chain links TRBV28 with TRBJ2-6; weak D call: TRBD1 (5 bases). The CDR3 runs to 15 residues. The V and J ends lost 5 bases and 2 bases respectively, with 10 bases between them. CDR1 and CDR2 (germline): MDHEN, SYDVKM. The CDR3 bases are TGTGCCAGCAGTGATACAGGCACTGGGGCCAACGTCCTGACTTTC. As protein: CASSDTGTGANVLTF.

This clonotype was detected ten times or more. CDR3 in amino acids: CASSQGRRDEQFF. CDR3 bases: TGCGCCAGCAGCCAAGGGCGGAGGGATGAGCAGTTCTTC. The V and J genes are TRBV4-1 and TRBJ2-1; a possible D gene is TRBD2 (6 bases). This CDR3 is built from 13 residues. Germline V gene data show CDR1 as MGHRA and CDR2 as YSYEKL. Trimming shortened V by 1 base and J by 8 bases, and 9 bases separated the two germline ends.

V and J are TRBV7-3 and TRBJ1-1; TRBD1 matches 8 bases. The CDR3 has 14 amino acids. With V trimmed by 5 bases and J by 3 bases, 5 bases remained unmatched. CDR1 is SGHTA, CDR2 FQGTGA, per germline. CDR3 residues: CASSTQGADTEAFF. The CDR3 DNA sequence: TGTGCCAGCAGCACCCAGGGGGCGGACACTGAAGCTTTCTTT.

This clonotype appeared many times. The chain carries TRBV3-1 and TRBJ1-1; a possible D gene is TRBD1 (6 bases). V lost 5 bases, J lost 4 bases, and 14 bases lay in between. Germline assignment: CDR1 LGHDT and CDR2 YNNKEL (reference sequence). The CDR3 extends over 14 amino acids. The CDR3 here is CASSDHRVATEAFF. The CDR3 nucleotides read TGTGCCAGCAGCGACCACAGGGTGGCCACTGAAGCTTTCTTT.

The gene calls are TRBV6-5 and TRBJ1-6; no definite D call. Germline V gene data show CDR1 as MNHEY and CDR2 as SVGAGI. V lost 0 bases and J lost 1, with 4 bases in between. CDR3 size: 15 residues. DNA of the CDR3: TGTGCCAGCAGTTACTCGGATTCCTATAATTCACCCCTCCACTTT. Translation: CASSYSDSYNSPLHF.

This clonotype came up a few times. The chain couples TRBV10-3 to TRBJ2-5; D gene ambiguous. V lost 2 bases, J lost 4 bases, and 14 bases lay in between. The germline V gene encodes CDR1 ENHRY and CDR2 SYGVKD. The CDR3 runs to 15 residues. The CDR3: CAISEDARRAETQYF. The CDR3 region has the DNA TGTGCCATCAGTGAGGATGCCAGGCGAGCAGAGACCCAGTACTTC.

The chain joins TRBV7-9 to TRBJ2-7; D gene uncertain. Looked up from germline, CDR1 is SEHNR and CDR2 is FQNEAQ (reference sequence). V lost 1 base and J 5 bases, leaving 9 bases between the germline ends. The CDR3 consists of 13 residues. The DNA for the CDR3 is TGTGCCAGCAGCTTAGGAAGCAATCACGAGCAGTACTTC. Amino acid sequence: CASSLGSNHEQYF.

This chain joins TRBV24-1 and TRBJ2-3; TRBD2 agrees at 14 bases. Germline trimming cut 6 bases from V and 1 base from J; bases unmatched to any gene: 8. The CDR3 spans 18 residues. The V gene's germline CDR1 is KGHDR and CDR2 SFDVKD. The CDR3 region is CATSSLGTSGGGTDTQYF. The DNA of the CDR3 is TGTGCCACCAGTTCGCTGGGGACTAGCGGGGGAGGCACAGATACGCAGTATTTT.

This clonotype has a count of ten or more. The rearrangement links TRBV3-1 to TRBJ2-1, with TRBD2 as a possible D gene (6 bases). There are 16 residues in the CDR3. The germline V gene encodes CDR1 LGHDT and CDR2 YNNKEL (reference sequence). V lost 2 bases to trimming and J lost 0 bases, with 11 bases between them. The CDR3 sequence is CASSQTSSSSYNEQFF. In DNA, the CDR3 is TGTGCCAGCAGCCAAACTAGCTCGAGCTCCTACAATGAGCAGTTCTTC.

The chain couples TRBV19 to TRBJ2-7; D not certain. Germline V gene lookup returns CDR1 LNHDA and CDR2 SQIVND (reference sequence). The CDR3 is 13 amino acids. V gave up 3 bases and J gave up 6 bases, with 12 bases separating them. For the CDR3, the DNA is TGTGCCAGTAGTATGGTAATTGAGTTCGAGCAGTACTTC. Encoded protein: CASSMVIEFEQYF.

The chain uses TRBV6-1 and TRBJ2-7, with 9 bases identical to TRBD1. This CDR3 has 13 amino acids. CDR1 and CDR2 from the germline V gene are MNHNS and SASEGT. J gave up 6 bases and V 6 bases, and 6 bases lay outside the gene matches. The CDR3, as DNA: TGTGCCAGCAGGGACAGGGGAGCGGGCGAGCAGTACTTC. Translated: CASRDRGAGEQYF.

This clonotype has ten or more counts. This sequence joins TRBV12-3 or TRBV12-4 and TRBJ2-5; TRBD2 agrees at 8 bases. V trimming: 7 bases; J trimming: 2 bases; junction bases outside the gene matches: 9. This CDR3 is 15 amino acids long. CDR3 nucleotide sequence: TGTGCCAGCACGTATTTAGCGGGACCACAAGAGACCCAGTACTTC. Translated: CASTYLAGPQETQYF.